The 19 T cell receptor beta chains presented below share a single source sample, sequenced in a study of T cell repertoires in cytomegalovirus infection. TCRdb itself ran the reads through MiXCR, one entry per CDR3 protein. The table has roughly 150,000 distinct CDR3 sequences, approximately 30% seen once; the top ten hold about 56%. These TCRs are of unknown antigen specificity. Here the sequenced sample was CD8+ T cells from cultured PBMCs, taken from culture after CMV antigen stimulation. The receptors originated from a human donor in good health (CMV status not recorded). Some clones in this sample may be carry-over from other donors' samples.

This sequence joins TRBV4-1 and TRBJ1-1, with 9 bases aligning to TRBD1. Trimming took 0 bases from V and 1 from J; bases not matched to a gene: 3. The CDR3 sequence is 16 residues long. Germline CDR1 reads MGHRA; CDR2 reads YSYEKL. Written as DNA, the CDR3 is TGCGCCAGCAGCCAAGAAGGACAGGGGACGAACACTGAAGCTTTCTTT. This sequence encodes CASSQEGQGTNTEAFF.

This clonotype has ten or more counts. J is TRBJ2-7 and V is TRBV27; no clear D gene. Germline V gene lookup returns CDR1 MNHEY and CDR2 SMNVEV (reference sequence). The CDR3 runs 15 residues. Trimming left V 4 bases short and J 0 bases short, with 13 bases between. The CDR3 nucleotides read TGTGCCAGCAGTTCCTCGCTGGCCCTCTCCTACGAGCAGTACTTC. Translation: CASSSSLALSYEQYF.

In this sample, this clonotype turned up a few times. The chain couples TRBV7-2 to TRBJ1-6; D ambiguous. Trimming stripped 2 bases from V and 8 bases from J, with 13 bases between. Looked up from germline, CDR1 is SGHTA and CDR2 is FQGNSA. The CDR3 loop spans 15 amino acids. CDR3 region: CASSLPGVMDSPLHF. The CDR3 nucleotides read TGTGCCAGCAGCTTACCTGGGGTGATGGATTCACCCCTCCACTTT.

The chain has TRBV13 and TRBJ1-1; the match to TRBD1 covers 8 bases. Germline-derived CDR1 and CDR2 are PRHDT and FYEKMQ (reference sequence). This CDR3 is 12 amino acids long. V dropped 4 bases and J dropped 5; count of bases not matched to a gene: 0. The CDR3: CASSWDRTEAFF. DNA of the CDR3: TGTGCCAGCAGCTGGGACAGGACTGAAGCTTTCTTT.

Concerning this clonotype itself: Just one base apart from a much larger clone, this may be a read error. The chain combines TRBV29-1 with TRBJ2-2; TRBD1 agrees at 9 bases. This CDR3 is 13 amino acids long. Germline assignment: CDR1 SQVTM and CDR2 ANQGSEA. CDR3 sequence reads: CRGDRANTGELFF. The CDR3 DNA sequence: TGCCGCGGGGACAGGGCCAACACCGGGGAGCTGTTTTTT.

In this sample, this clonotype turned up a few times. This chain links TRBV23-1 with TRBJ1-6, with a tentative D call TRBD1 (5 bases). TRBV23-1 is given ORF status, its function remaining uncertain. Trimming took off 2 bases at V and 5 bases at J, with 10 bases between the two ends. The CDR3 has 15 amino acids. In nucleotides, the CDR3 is TGCGCCAGCAGTCAAAGGGGCCGGAATAATTCACCCCTCCACTTT. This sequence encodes CASSQRGRNNSPLHF.

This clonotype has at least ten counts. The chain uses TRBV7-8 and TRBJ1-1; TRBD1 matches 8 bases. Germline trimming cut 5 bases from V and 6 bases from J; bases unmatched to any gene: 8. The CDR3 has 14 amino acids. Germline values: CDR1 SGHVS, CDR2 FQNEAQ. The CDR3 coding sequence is TGTGCCAGCAGCCTGGACAGGGTGGATTCTGAAGCTTTCTTT. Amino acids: CASSLDRVDSEAFF.

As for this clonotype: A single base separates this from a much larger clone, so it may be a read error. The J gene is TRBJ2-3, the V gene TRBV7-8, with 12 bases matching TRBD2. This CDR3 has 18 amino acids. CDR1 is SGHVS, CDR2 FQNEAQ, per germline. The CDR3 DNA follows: TGTGCCAGCAACTTAGCGCTAGCGGGGGGGCCCCTATTAGATACGCAGTATTTT. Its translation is CASNLALAGGPLLDTQYF.

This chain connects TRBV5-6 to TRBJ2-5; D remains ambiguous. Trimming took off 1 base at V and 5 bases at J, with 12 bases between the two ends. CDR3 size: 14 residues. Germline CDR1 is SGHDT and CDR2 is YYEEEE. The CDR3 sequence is CASSLKATVETQYF. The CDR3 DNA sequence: TGTGCCAGCAGCTTGAAGGCGACGGTGGAGACCCAGTACTTC.

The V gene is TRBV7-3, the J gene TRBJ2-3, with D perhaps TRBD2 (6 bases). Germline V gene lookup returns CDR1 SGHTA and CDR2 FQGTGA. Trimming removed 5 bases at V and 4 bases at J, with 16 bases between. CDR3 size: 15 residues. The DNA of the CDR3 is TGTGCCAGCAGCCCAGGGACTGTCGTGTCAGATACGCAGTATTTT. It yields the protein CASSPGTVVSDTQYF.

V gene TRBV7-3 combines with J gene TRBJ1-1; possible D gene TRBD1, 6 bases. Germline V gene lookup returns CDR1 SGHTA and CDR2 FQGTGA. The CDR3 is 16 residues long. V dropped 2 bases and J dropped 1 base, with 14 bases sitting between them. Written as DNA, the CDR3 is TGTGCCAGCAGCTTATTTGTAATGGACAGGAACACTGAAGCTTTCTTT. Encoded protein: CASSLFVMDRNTEAFF.

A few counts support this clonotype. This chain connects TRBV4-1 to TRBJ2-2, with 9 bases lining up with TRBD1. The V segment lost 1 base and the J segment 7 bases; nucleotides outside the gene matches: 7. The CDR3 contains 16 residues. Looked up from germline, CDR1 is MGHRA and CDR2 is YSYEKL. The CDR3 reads CASSQARDRDGGELFF. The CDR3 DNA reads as TGCGCCAGCAGCCAAGCCCGGGACAGGGACGGCGGGGAGCTGTTTTTT.

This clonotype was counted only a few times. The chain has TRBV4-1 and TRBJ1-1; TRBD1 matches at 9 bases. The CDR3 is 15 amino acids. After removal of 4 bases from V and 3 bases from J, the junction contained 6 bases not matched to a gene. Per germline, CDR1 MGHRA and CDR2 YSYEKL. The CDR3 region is CASSRTQGADTEAFF. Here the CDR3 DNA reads TGCGCCAGCAGCCGAACACAGGGGGCTGACACTGAAGCTTTCTTT.

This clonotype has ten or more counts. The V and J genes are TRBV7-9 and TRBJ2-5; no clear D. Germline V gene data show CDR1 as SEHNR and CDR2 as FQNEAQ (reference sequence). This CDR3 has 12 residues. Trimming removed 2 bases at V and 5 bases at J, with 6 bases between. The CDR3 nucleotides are TGTGCCAGCAGCTTATTGGGGGAGACCCAGTACTTC. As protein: CASSLLGETQYF.

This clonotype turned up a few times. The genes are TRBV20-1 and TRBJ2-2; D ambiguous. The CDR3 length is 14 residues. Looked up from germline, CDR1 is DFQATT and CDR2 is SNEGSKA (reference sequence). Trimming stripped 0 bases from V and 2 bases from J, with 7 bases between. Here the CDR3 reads CSARDLTNTGELFF. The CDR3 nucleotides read TGCAGTGCTAGAGATCTAACTAACACCGGGGAGCTGTTTTTT.

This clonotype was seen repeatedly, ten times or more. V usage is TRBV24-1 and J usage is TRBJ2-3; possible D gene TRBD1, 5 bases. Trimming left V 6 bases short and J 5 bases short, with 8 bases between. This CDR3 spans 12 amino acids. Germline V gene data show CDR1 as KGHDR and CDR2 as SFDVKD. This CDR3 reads CATSLQGDTQYF. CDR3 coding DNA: TGTGCCACCAGTCTGCAGGGAGATACGCAGTATTTT.

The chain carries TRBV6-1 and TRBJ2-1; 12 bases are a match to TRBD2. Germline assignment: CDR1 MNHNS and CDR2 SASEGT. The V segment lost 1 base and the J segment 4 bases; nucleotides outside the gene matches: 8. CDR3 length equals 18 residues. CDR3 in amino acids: CASSEEGLAGYRYNEQFF. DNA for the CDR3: TGTGCCAGCAGTGAAGAAGGACTAGCGGGGTACCGTTACAATGAGCAGTTCTTC.

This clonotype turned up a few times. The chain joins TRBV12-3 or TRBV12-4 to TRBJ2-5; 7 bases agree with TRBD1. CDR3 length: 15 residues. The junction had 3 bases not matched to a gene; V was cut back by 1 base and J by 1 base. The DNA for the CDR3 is TGTGCCAGCAGTTTAGAGGGGGCTAGCCAAGAGACCCAGTACTTC. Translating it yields CASSLEGASQETQYF.

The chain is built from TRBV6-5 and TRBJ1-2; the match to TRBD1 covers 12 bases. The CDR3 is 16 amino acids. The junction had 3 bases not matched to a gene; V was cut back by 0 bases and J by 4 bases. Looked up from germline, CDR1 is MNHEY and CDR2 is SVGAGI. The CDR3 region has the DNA TGTGCCAGCAGTTACTCCGGGACAGGGGGCCGCTATGGCTACACCTTC. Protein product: CASSYSGTGGRYGYTF.